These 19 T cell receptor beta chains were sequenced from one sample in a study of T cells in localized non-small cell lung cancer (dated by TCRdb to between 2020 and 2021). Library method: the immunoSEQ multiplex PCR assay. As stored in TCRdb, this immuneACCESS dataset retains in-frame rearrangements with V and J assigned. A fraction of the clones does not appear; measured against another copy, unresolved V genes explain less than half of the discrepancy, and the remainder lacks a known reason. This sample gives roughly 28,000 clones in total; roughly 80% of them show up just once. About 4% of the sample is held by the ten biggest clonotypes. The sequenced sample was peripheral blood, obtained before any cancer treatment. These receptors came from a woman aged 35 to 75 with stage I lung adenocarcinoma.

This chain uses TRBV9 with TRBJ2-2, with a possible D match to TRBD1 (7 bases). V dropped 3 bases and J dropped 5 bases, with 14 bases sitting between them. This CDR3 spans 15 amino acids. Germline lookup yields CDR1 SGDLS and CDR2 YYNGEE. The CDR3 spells CASSAQGGGTGELFF. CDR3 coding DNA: TGTGCCAGCAGCGCCCAGGGGGGAGGAACCGGGGAGCTGTTTTTT.

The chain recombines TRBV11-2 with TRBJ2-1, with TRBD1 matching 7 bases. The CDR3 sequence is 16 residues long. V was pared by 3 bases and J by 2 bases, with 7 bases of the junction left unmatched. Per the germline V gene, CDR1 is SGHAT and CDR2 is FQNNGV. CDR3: CASSFSGGWTYNEQFF. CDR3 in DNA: TGTGCCAGCAGCTTTTCAGGGGGATGGACCTACAATGAGCAGTTCTTC.

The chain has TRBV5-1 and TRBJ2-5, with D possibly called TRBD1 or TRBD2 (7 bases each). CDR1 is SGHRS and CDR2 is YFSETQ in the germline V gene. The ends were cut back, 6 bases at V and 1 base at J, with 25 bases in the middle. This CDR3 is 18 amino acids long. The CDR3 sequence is CASNPGGAGNVGQETQYF. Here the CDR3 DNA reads TGCGCCAGCAATCCAGGGGGGGCAGGGAATGTGGGCCAAGAGACCCAGTACTTC.

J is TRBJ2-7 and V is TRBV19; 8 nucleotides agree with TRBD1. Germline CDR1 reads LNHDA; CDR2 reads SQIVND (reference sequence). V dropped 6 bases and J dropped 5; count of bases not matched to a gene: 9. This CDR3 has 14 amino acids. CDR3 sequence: CASRFLDRADEQYF. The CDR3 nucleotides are TGTGCCAGTAGGTTTCTGGACAGGGCGGACGAGCAGTACTTC.

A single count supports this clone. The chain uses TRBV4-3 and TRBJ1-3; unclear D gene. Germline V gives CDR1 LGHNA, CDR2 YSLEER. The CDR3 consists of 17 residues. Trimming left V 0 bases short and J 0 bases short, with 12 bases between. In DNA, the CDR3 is TGCGCCAGCAGCCAAGATCTAATGGGAAGCTCTGGAAACACCATATATTTT. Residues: CASSQDLMGSSGNTIYF.

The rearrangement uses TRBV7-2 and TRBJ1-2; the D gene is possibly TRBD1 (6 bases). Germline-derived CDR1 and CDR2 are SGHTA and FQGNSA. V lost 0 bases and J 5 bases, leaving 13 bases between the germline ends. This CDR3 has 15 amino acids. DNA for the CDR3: TGTGCCAGCAGCTTAGCGCCGGGGGGCGGTTATGGCTACACCTTC. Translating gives CASSLAPGGGYGYTF.

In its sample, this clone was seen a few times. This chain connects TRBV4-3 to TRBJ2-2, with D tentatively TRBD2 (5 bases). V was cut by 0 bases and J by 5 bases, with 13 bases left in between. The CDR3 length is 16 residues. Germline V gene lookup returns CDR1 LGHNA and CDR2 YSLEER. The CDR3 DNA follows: TGCGCCAGCAGCCAAGATGGAGGAGTAAGGACCGGGGAGCTGTTTTTT. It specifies CASSQDGGVRTGELFF.

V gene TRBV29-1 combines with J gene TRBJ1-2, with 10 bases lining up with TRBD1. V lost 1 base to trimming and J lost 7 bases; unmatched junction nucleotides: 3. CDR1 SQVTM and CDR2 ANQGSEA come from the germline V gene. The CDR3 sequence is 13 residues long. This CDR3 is CSVEATGGVGYTF. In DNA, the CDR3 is TGCAGCGTTGAAGCGACAGGGGGCGTTGGCTACACCTTC.

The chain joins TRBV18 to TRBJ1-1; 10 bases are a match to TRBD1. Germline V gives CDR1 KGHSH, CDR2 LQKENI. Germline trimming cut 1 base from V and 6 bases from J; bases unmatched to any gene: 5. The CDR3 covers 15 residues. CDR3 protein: CASSPRDRGKAEAFF. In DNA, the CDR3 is TGTGCCAGCTCACCACGGGACAGGGGTAAAGCTGAAGCTTTCTTT. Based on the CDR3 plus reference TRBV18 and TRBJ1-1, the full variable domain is NAGVMQNPRHLVRRRGQEARLRCSPMKGHSHVYWYRQLPEEGLKFMVYLQKENIIDESGMPKERFSAEFPKEGPSILRIQQVVRGDSAAYFCASSPRDRGKAEAFFGQGTRLTVV.

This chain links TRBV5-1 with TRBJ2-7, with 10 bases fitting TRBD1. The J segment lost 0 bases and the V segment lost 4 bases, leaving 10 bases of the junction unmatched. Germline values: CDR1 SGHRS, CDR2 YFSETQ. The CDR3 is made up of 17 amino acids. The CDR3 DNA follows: TGCGCCAGCAGCAAGACAGGGGGCGCGTCTCGCTCCTACGAGCAGTACTTC. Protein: CASSKTGGASRSYEQYF.

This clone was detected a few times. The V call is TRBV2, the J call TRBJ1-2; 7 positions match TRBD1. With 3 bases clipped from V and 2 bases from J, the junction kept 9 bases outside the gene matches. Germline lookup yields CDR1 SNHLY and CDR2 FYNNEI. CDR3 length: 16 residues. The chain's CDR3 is CASSEALAGGNYGYTF. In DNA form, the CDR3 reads TGTGCCAGCAGTGAGGCATTAGCAGGGGGGAACTATGGCTACACCTTC.

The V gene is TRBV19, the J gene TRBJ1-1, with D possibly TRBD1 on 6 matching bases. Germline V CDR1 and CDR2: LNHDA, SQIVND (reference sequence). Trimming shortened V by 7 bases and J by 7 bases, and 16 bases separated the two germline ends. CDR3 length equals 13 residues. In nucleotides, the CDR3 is TGTGCCAGTATCGGACAGAGGGACGATGAAGCTTTCTTT. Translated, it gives CASIGQRDDEAFF.

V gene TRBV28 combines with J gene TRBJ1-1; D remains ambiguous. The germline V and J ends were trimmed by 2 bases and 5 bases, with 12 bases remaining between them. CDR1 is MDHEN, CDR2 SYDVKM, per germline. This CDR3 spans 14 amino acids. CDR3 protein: CASSLGHRSTEAFF. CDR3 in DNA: TGTGCCAGCAGTTTAGGTCACAGAAGTACTGAAGCTTTCTTT.

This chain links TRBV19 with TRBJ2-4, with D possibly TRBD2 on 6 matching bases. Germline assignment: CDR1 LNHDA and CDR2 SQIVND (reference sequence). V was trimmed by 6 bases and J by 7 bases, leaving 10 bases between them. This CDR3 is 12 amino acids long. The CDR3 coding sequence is TGTGCCAGTAGCCGGGAGAGGAACATTCAGTACTTC. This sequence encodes CASSRERNIQYF.

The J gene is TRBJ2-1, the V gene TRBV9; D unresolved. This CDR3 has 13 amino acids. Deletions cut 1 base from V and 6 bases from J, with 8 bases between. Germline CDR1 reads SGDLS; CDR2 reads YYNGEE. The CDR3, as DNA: TGTGCCAGCAGCGTATCGGGTGTCAATGAGCAGTTCTTC. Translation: CASSVSGVNEQFF.

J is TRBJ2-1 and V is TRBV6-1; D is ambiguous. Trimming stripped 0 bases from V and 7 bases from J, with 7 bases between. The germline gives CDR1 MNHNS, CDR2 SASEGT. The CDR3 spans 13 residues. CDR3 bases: TGTGCCAGCAGTGAAGCGGACGGGAATGAGCAGTTCTTC. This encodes CASSEADGNEQFF.

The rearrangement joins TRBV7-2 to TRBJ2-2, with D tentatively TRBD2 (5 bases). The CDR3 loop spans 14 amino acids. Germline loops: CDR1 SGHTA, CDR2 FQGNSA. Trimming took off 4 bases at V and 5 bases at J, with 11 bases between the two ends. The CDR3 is CASSSGSGTGELFF. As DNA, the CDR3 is TGTGCCAGCAGCTCGGGGTCGGGGACCGGGGAGCTGTTTTTT.

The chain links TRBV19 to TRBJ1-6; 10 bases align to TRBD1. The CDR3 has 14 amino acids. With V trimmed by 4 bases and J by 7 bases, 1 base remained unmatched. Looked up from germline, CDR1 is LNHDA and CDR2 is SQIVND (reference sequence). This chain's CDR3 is CASSRDRGNSPLHF. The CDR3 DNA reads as TGTGCCAGTAGTAGGGACAGGGGAAATTCACCCCTCCACTTT.

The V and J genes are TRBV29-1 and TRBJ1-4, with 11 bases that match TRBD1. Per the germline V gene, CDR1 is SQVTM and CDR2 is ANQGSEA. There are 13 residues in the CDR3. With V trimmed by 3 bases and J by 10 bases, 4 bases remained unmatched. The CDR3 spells CSVDQDRGRKLFF. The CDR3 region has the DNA TGCAGCGTTGACCAGGACAGGGGGCGAAAACTGTTTTTT.